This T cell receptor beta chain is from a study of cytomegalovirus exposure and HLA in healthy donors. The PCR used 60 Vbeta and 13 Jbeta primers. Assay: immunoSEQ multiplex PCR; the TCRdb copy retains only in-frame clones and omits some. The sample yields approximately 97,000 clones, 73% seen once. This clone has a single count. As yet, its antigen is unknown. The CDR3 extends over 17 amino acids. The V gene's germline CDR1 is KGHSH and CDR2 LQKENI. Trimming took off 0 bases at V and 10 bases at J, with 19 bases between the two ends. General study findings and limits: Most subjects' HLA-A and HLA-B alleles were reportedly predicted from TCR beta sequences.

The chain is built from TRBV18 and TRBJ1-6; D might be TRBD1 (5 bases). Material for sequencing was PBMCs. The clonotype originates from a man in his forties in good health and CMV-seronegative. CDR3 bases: TGTGCCAGCTCACCACCCTTCCCAGGCAGGGTAAAGTCACCCCTCCACTTT. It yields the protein CASSPPFPGRVKSPLHF. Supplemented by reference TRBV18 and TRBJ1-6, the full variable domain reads NAGVMQNPRHLVRRRGQEARLRCSPMKGHSHVYWYRQLPEEGLKFMVYLQKENIIDESGMPKERFSAEFPKEGPSILRIQQVVRGDSAAYFCASSPPFPGRVKSPLHFGNGTRLTVT.